The 5 T cell receptor beta chains given below trace back to one sample, sequenced in a study of blood T cell repertoires in COVID-19. Assay used: immunoSEQ multiplex PCR; TCRdb lists only in-frame clones, some missing. The repertoire includes more than 65,000 clones, 80% to 85% of them detected once, and 9.7% sits in the top ten. The sequenced sample was peripheral blood. These receptors were obtained from an elderly woman with acute or convalescent COVID-19.

The chain recombines TRBV20-1 with TRBJ2-7, with D hard to call. Per germline, CDR1 DFQATT and CDR2 SNEGSKA (reference sequence). This CDR3 has 11 amino acids. V shed 6 bases and J shed 5 bases, with 11 bases lying between them. DNA for the CDR3: TGCAGTGCACAGCTATTACACGAGCAGTACTTC. It codes for CSAQLLHEQYF.

The gene calls are TRBV19 and TRBJ1-4, with TRBD1 identical over 10 bases. CDR1 and CDR2 (germline): LNHDA, SQIVND (reference sequence). V was clipped by 4 bases and J by 4 bases; unmatched bases: 9. The CDR3 is 17 residues long. CDR3 in amino acids: CASSSRDRGPNNEKLFF. CDR3 DNA: TGTGCCAGTAGTAGCCGGGACAGGGGTCCTAATAATGAAAAACTGTTTTTT. Looking up the rest from reference TRBV19 and TRBJ1-4 gives the full variable domain: DGGITQSPKYLFRKEGQNVTLSCEQNLNHDAMYWYRQDPGQGLRLIYYSQIVNDFQKGDIAEGYSVSREKKESFPLTVTSAQKNPTAFYLCASSSRDRGPNNEKLFFGSGTQLSVL.

The chain employs TRBV6-5 and TRBJ2-1, with D tentatively TRBD2 (6 bases). The CDR3 length is 15 residues. V shed 0 bases and J shed 7 bases, with 13 bases lying between them. In germline, CDR1 is MNHEY, CDR2 SVGAGI. CDR3 nucleotide sequence: TGTGCCAGCAGTTACTCCCTTGGCGGGGCGAATGAGCAGTTCTTC. Amino acids: CASSYSLGGANEQFF.

A few counts support this clone. CDR3 DNA: TGTGCCAGCAGCTTATCTCGGAACACCGGGGAGCTGTTTTTT. It yields the protein CASSLSRNTGELFF. The chain carries TRBV7-9 and TRBJ2-2; no definite D call. This CDR3 is built from 14 residues. The germline gives CDR1 SEHNR, CDR2 FQNEAQ (reference sequence). V shed 2 bases and J shed 1 base, with 5 bases lying between them.

The V gene is TRBV14, the J gene TRBJ1-1, with 12 bases matching TRBD1. V was pared by 1 base and J by 5 bases, with 5 bases of the junction left unmatched. The CDR3 contains 16 residues. Germline CDR1 SGHDN, CDR2 FVKESK. The CDR3 DNA sequence: TGTGCCAGCAGCCAAGTTGGGACAGGGGGCAGGACTGAAGCTTTCTTT. Translation gives CASSQVGTGGRTEAFF.